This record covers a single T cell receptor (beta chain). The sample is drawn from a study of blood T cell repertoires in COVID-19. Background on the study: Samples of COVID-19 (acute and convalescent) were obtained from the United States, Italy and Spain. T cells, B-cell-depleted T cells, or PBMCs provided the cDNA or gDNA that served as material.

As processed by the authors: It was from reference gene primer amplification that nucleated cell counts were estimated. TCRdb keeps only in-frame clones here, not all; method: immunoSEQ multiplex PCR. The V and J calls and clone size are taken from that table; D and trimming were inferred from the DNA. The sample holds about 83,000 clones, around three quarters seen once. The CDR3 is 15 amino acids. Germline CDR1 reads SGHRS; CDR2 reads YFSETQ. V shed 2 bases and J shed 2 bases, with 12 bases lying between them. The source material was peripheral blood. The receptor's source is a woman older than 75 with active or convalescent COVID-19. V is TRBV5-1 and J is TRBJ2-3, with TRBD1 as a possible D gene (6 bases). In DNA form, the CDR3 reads TGCGCCAGCAGCTTATTCGACAGGCCCACAGATACGCAGTATTTT. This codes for CASSLFDRPTDTQYF.